A single sample is the source of the 17 T cell receptor beta chains below, sequenced in a study of T cell responses to AZD1222 COVID-19 vaccine. Profiled with immunoSEQ multiplex PCR; TCRdb holds only in-frame clones, not every one. The sample shows 150,000 or so clones, 90% of them seen only once. The source material was peripheral blood, sampled 28 days after the second AZD1222 dose. The receptors stem from an adult who received the AZD1222 COVID-19 vaccine.

The rearrangement uses TRBV4-2 and TRBJ2-7; D not certain. The germline V and J ends were trimmed by 0 bases and 9 bases, with 12 bases remaining between them. The CDR3 consists of 13 residues. Germline assignment: CDR1 LGHNA and CDR2 YNFKEQ. The CDR3: CASSQDVESGQYF. CDR3 coding DNA: TGTGCCAGCAGCCAAGATGTGGAGTCCGGGCAGTACTTC.

V is TRBV6-5 and J is TRBJ1-3; no clear D gene. CDR3 length: 14 amino acids. V gave up 6 bases and J gave up 0 bases, with 9 bases separating them. The germline CDR1 and CDR2 sequences are MNHEY and SVGAGI. CDR3 in DNA: TGTGCCAGCAGCACGGGCTACTCTGGAAACACCATATATTTT. Translation gives CASSTGYSGNTIYF.

This clone was recorded only once. The V and J genes are TRBV28 and TRBJ1-3, with 7 bases fitting TRBD1. In germline, CDR1 is MDHEN, CDR2 SYDVKM. This CDR3 spans 16 amino acids. Unmatched junction bases numbered 7, after V lost 5 bases and J lost 0 bases. The CDR3 DNA reads TGTGCCAGCAGTATAGGACAGGCGAGCTCTGGAAACACCATATATTTT. Protein product: CASSIGQASSGNTIYF.

V and J are TRBV19 and TRBJ2-7; 12 bases are a match to TRBD1. Germline loops: CDR1 LNHDA, CDR2 SQIVND (reference sequence). The V segment lost 3 bases and the J segment 2 bases; nucleotides outside the gene matches: 2. The CDR3 has 15 residues. The CDR3 region is CASSMGTGGPYEQYF. The CDR3 DNA reads as TGTGCCAGTAGTATGGGGACAGGGGGCCCCTACGAGCAGTACTTC.

V and J are TRBV7-3 and TRBJ2-3, with TRBD2 identical over 13 bases. Looked up from germline, CDR1 is SGHTA and CDR2 is FQGTGA. Trimming cost V 4 bases and J 1 base; bases outside gene matches: 11. The CDR3 loop spans 19 amino acids. The CDR3 DNA is TGTGCCAGCAGCTCCCGGACTAGCGGGAGTCATTTTGGCACAGATACGCAGTATTTT. Amino acid sequence: CASSSRTSGSHFGTDTQYF.

The V and J genes are TRBV5-1 and TRBJ1-2, with D hard to call. The CDR3 is made up of 14 amino acids. V was trimmed by 0 bases and J by 4 bases, leaving 10 bases between them. Germline assignment: CDR1 SGHRS and CDR2 YFSETQ. Written as DNA, the CDR3 is TGCGCCAGCAGCTTGGCTCCGGAATCCTATGGCTACACCTTC. Translation: CASSLAPESYGYTF.

The J gene is TRBJ2-1, the V gene TRBV24-1, with 9 bases matching TRBD2. J gave up 10 bases and V 6 bases, and 27 bases lay outside the gene matches. Germline CDR1 reads KGHDR; CDR2 reads SFDVKD. CDR3 length: 20 residues. The CDR3 nucleotides are TGTGCCACCAGTAGCCAGACAGGACGGGTTATAGCGGGAGTCTCAGGAGAGCAGTTCTTC. Encoded protein: CATSSQTGRVIAGVSGEQFF.

The chain links TRBV10-3 to TRBJ2-1; TRBD2 matches 13 bases. The J segment lost 6 bases and the V segment lost 2 bases, leaving 7 bases of the junction unmatched. Germline V gives CDR1 ENHRY, CDR2 SYGVKD. The CDR3 length is 17 residues. This CDR3 reads CAISERSGTSGANEQFF. The CDR3 coding sequence is TGTGCCATCAGTGAGCGCTCCGGGACTAGCGGGGCCAATGAGCAGTTCTTC.

V and J are TRBV6-5 and TRBJ2-7; TRBD1 matches at 9 bases. The CDR3 sequence is 11 residues long. J lost 9 bases, V lost 7 bases, and 4 bases had no gene match. Germline CDR1 and CDR2: MNHEY and SVGAGI. This CDR3 is CASTTGGVQYF. As DNA, the CDR3 is TGTGCCAGCACTACAGGGGGCGTGCAGTACTTC.

V gene TRBV30 combines with J gene TRBJ2-7; D ambiguous. Germline V CDR1 and CDR2: GTSNPN, SVGIG (reference sequence). This CDR3 comprises 16 residues. Trimming took 2 bases from V and 3 from J, leaving 20 bases between them. This chain's CDR3 is CAWSIPTVGWNYEQYF. CDR3 coding DNA: TGTGCCTGGAGTATACCCACGGTAGGCTGGAACTACGAGCAGTACTTC.

The chain links TRBV27 to TRBJ2-1; 7 bases align to TRBD1. The germline CDR1 and CDR2 sequences are MNHEY and SMNVEV (reference sequence). The CDR3 consists of 15 residues. V was pared by 2 bases and J by 6 bases, with 7 bases of the junction left unmatched. CDR3 nucleotide sequence: TGTGCCAGCAGTTTAGGGGCAGGGGGATTCAATGAGCAGTTCTTC. This sequence encodes CASSLGAGGFNEQFF.

The chain is built from TRBV9 and TRBJ2-5, with TRBD2 matching over 12 bases. Germline values: CDR1 SGDLS, CDR2 YYNGEE. V gave up 4 bases and J gave up 4 bases; unmatched junction bases: 8. This CDR3 comprises 16 residues. DNA for the CDR3: TGTGCCAGCAGCCCCAGAAGACTAGCGGGAGTAGAGACCCAGTACTTC. Its translation: CASSPRRLAGVETQYF.

The rearrangement links TRBV5-4 to TRBJ1-4; D is uncertain. Germline V gives CDR1 SGHNT, CDR2 YYREEE (reference sequence). This CDR3 contains 15 residues. The germline V and J ends were trimmed by 1 base and 0 bases, with 7 bases remaining between them. CDR3 nucleotides: TGTGCCAGCAGCTTGAGGGTTGCAACTAATGAAAAACTGTTTTTT. The encoded protein is CASSLRVATNEKLFF.

This rearrangement joins TRBV13 to TRBJ2-1, with 8 bases fitting TRBD1. With V trimmed by 5 bases and J by 5 bases, 8 bases remained unmatched. CDR1 and CDR2 from the germline V gene are PRHDT and FYEKMQ (reference sequence). This CDR3 comprises 15 residues. The CDR3 protein is CASSPVDRVHNEQFF. DNA for the CDR3: TGTGCCAGCAGCCCCGTGGACAGGGTGCACAATGAGCAGTTCTTC.

V is TRBV7-6 and J is TRBJ1-5; D ambiguous. V was clipped by 2 bases and J by 4 bases, with 9 bases between them. From germline, CDR1 is SGHVS and CDR2 FNYEAQ. The CDR3 contains 14 residues. The CDR3 DNA reads TGTGCCAGCAGCTTAAGGACCGGGAATCAGCCCCAGCATTTT. Protein product: CASSLRTGNQPQHF.

Concerning this clone: At one end the junction does not follow the germline gene, possibly because of a read error. This rearrangement joins TRBV7-7 to TRBJ2-5, with D possibly TRBD1 on 6 matching bases. The CDR3 sequence is 14 residues long. CDR1 is SSHAT and CDR2 is FNYEAQ in the germline V gene (reference sequence). This CDR3 reads CASSYTGRQETQYF. The CDR3 nucleotides are TGTGCTAGCAGCTATACAGGGAGACAAGAGACCCAGTACTTC.

V usage is TRBV5-1 and J usage is TRBJ2-5; possibly TRBD1 for D (6 bases). Trimming cost V 6 bases and J 2 bases, with 17 bases left between them. This CDR3 has 15 residues. Germline V gene lookup returns CDR1 SGHRS and CDR2 YFSETQ. In nucleotides, the CDR3 is TGCGCCAGCACCTTCACAGGGATCTTTCAAGAGACCCAGTACTTC. Its translation is CASTFTGIFQETQYF.